This T cell receptor (beta chain) originates from a study of blood T cell repertoires in COVID-19. About the research overall: COVID-19 samples from acute and convalescent phases originated in the United States, Italy and Spain. The cDNA or gDNA used as material had been derived from T cells, B-cell-depleted T cells, or PBMCs.

This CDR3 spans 18 amino acids. Germline values: CDR1 MNHNS, CDR2 SASEGT. Losses at the gene ends were 4 bases for V and 1 base for J; bases not matched to a gene: 13. In the study's own analysis: Reference gene primer amplification gave nucleated cell count estimates. Here immunoSEQ multiplex PCR was the method, and the copy in TCRdb shows in-frame clones only, minus some. The D gene and trimming were derived from the DNA, and the V and J assignments and clone size from that table. The data contain 55,000 to 65,000 clones, approximately 82% of them singletons. V usage is TRBV6-1 and J usage is TRBJ1-1, with 9 bases identical to TRBD1. The sequencing input was peripheral blood. The receptor was derived from a woman in her fifties or sixties with acute or convalescent COVID-19. CDR3: CASSARHHRGLKNTEAFF. The CDR3 DNA follows: TGTGCCAGCAGTGCCCGCCACCACAGGGGGCTGAAGAACACTGAAGCTTTCTTT.